A selection of T cell receptor beta chains follows, all from one sample in a study of post-analysis software for immune sequencing data. TCRdb re-derived calls from the PCR reads in MiXCR, one entry per CDR3 protein. The sample includes about 620,000 distinct CDR3 sequences, roughly 47% of them seen just once. Sequencing used blood. These receptors originate from a girl under 18 with multiple sclerosis. The CDR3 runs from the conserved cysteine through the conserved F or W. D genes are given only for firm matches. Expanded clones are given a class, and other clones once, few, many or no size at all.

cdr3_nt cdr3_aa clone_size v_call d_call j_call
TGTGCCAGCAGTTTATATTATGGGACCAACTATGGCTACACCTTC CASSLYYGTNYGYTF few TRBV12-3/TRBV12-4 NA TRBJ1-2
TGTGCCATCAGTGAGGAGGCGAGCACAGATACGCAGTATTTT CAISEEASTDTQYF NA TRBV10-3 NA TRBJ2-3
TGTGCCAGCAGCCAAGATCTAGCGGACCCCACAGATACGCAGTATTTT CASSQDLADPTDTQYF NA TRBV4-2 TRBD2 TRBJ2-3
TGTGCCAGCAGCTTCGACCGCTACTCCTACGAGCAGTACTTC CASSFDRYSYEQYF NA TRBV12-3/TRBV12-4 NA TRBJ2-7
TGTGCCAGCAGTGCGGCCCCCGAGGATGGCTACACCTTC CASSAAPEDGYTF NA TRBV6-4 NA TRBJ1-2
TGCAGCGTTCGTCCCAGGGTGGCAGATACGCAGTATTTT CSVRPRVADTQYF few TRBV29-1 NA TRBJ2-3
TGTGCCAGCAGTGACATAGCGGGAGTGACCTACAATGAGCAGTTCTTC CASSDIAGVTYNEQFF NA TRBV6-1 TRBD2 TRBJ2-1
TGCAGTGCTAGAGATCAGGCTCGGGGGCCGTCCTACAATGAGCAGTTCTTC CSARDQARGPSYNEQFF few TRBV20-1 NA TRBJ2-1
TGCAGTGCTAGCCGGACAGCAAGAGAGACCCAGTTCTTC CSASRTARETQFF once TRBV20-1 NA TRBJ2-1
TGCGCCAGCAGGCCTAGCGGGGGGCCCACAGATACGCAGTATTTT CASRPSGGPTDTQYF NA TRBV5-1 TRBD2 TRBJ2-3
TGTGCCATCGGGGCGGGAGTGTCGGATACGCAGTATTTT CAIGAGVSDTQYF few TRBV6-2/TRBV6-3 TRBD2 TRBJ2-3
TGTGCCACCAGTGATCCCCGTGGGGGGCGCTTAGGGAATACGCAGTATTTT CATSDPRGGRLGNTQYF NA TRBV24-1 NA TRBJ2-3
TGTGCCAGCAGCCCTGGACCCCGGAACACTGAAGCTTTCTTT CASSPGPRNTEAFF NA TRBV5-5 NA TRBJ1-1
TGTGCCAGCAGCCAAGGGAGAGGGGAAAACATTCAGTACTTC CASSQGRGENIQYF NA TRBV4-2 NA TRBJ2-4
TGTGCCAGCAGTTCGGACGTGAACACTGAAGCTTTCTTT CASSSDVNTEAFF NA TRBV6-6 NA TRBJ1-1
TGTGCCAGCAGTGACAGTGCGGGGGGTCGCAATGAGCAGTTCTTC CASSDSAGGRNEQFF many TRBV6-4 TRBD2 TRBJ2-1
TGTGCCAGCAGTCCTACACCCGACAGTCCACTTGAAGCTTTCTTT CASSPTPDSPLEAFF once TRBV7-3 NA TRBJ1-1